Listed here are 24 T cell receptor beta chains from one sample, sequenced in a study of identifying expanded T cells in peripheral blood. Only in-frame clones appear in the TCRdb table, and some are missing; sequencing was by immunoSEQ multiplex PCR. The sample shows about 100,000 clones, 80% to 90% of them seen only once. The sequencing input was blood. The source of these receptors is a person between 18 and 75 years old in good health.

About this clone itself: Other DNA sequences in the sample encode the same CDR3. V is TRBV18 and J is TRBJ1-1, with D possibly matching TRBD1 (5 bases). The V gene's germline CDR1 is KGHSH and CDR2 LQKENI. The CDR3 is 14 amino acids. V was shortened by 2 bases and J by 1 base, with 8 bases between the two germline ends. This CDR3 reads CASSPGQGNTEAFF. CDR3 DNA sequence: TGTGCCAGCTCACCAGGGCAGGGGAACACTGAAGCTTTCTTT.

Written as DNA, the CDR3 is TGTGCCAGCAGTTACCGCCTGGAGGGGTCCTACGAGCAGTACTTC. Translation: CASSYRLEGSYEQYF. The chain is built from TRBV6-5 and TRBJ2-7; D is perhaps TRBD2 (6 bases). The germline V and J ends were trimmed by 2 bases and 1 base, with 12 bases remaining between them. The CDR3 totals 15 residues. Per germline, CDR1 MNHEY and CDR2 SVGAGI.

The genes are TRBV19 and TRBJ2-2; D unclear. Trimming left V 2 bases short and J 8 bases short, with 6 bases between. The V gene's germline CDR1 is LNHDA and CDR2 SQIVND (reference sequence). This CDR3 is built from 12 residues. CDR3 residues: CASSIRSGELFF. CDR3 DNA: TGTGCCAGTAGTATACGGTCGGGGGAGCTGTTTTTT.

V and J are TRBV5-1 and TRBJ1-1; TRBD1 might be the D (5 bases). The germline V gene encodes CDR1 SGHRS and CDR2 YFSETQ. Trimming pared 0 bases from V and 1 base from J, leaving 10 bases between. This CDR3 has 15 amino acids. In DNA form, the CDR3 reads TGCGCCAGCAGCTTGGTTGTGGGGGGGAACACTGAAGCTTTCTTT. Translation: CASSLVVGGNTEAFF.

The count of this clone is one. The gene calls are TRBV29-1 and TRBJ2-2, with D perhaps TRBD1 (5 bases). CDR3 size: 14 residues. V was shortened by 8 bases and J by 0 bases, with 13 bases between the two germline ends. Germline CDR1 is SQVTM and CDR2 is ANQGSEA. The CDR3: CSTSMTANTGELFF. As DNA, the CDR3 is TGCAGCACCTCGATGACAGCGAACACCGGGGAGCTGTTTTTT.

The chain couples TRBV7-2 to TRBJ2-7; TRBD1 matches at 8 bases. The CDR3 is 15 amino acids. V gave up 5 bases and J gave up 5 bases; unmatched junction bases: 11. Germline V gene data show CDR1 as SGHTA and CDR2 as FQGNSA. The CDR3 coding sequence is TGTGCCAGCAGCACCAGACAGGGGCTTTATCACGAGCAGTACTTC. Amino acid sequence: CASSTRQGLYHEQYF.

This clone is a singleton in its sample. The chain joins TRBV9 to TRBJ1-3; tentatively, D is TRBD1 (5 bases). Deletions cut 3 bases from V and 4 bases from J, with 20 bases between. The germline gives CDR1 SGDLS, CDR2 YYNGEE. CDR3 length: 17 amino acids. CDR3 sequence (DNA): TGTGCCAGCAGCGCCGACGCTTTAGGGGCGAGCGGAAACACCATATATTTT. It translates to CASSADALGASGNTIYF.

J is TRBJ1-2 and V is TRBV7-9; D is perhaps TRBD1 (5 bases). V was pared by 5 bases and J by 6 bases, with 10 bases between. The CDR3 loop spans 12 amino acids. Germline V CDR1 and CDR2: SEHNR, FQNEAQ (reference sequence). The CDR3, as DNA: TGTGCCAGCAGCACCCGGGGCGATGGCTACACCTTC. Translating gives CASSTRGDGYTF.

This sequence joins TRBV7-9 and TRBJ1-1; D is unresolved. This CDR3 comprises 15 residues. V shed 8 bases and J shed 1 base, with 17 bases lying between them. Germline loops: CDR1 SEHNR, CDR2 FQNEAQ (reference sequence). The CDR3 loop reads CASENWSQQNTEAFF. CDR3 coding DNA: TGTGCCAGCGAAAATTGGTCACAGCAGAACACTGAAGCTTTCTTT.

V gene TRBV5-4 combines with J gene TRBJ2-3; D is perhaps TRBD2 (6 bases). Germline V gene lookup returns CDR1 SGHNT and CDR2 YYREEE (reference sequence). V was pared by 4 bases and J by 0 bases, with 15 bases between. The CDR3 contains 16 residues. Here the CDR3 DNA reads TGTGCCAGCAGCAGCGGTTGGGGGGTAAGCACAGATACGCAGTATTTT. Translated, it gives CASSSGWGVSTDTQYF.

J is TRBJ1-1 and V is TRBV27; TRBD1 is a possible D gene (6 bases). Germline V lookup: CDR1 MNHEY, CDR2 SMNVEV (reference sequence). The CDR3 has 14 residues. The V and J ends lost 6 bases and 5 bases respectively, with 16 bases between them. CDR3 sequence (DNA): TGTGCCAGCAGCCCGAGGGGGGCGCCTACTGAAGCTTTCTTT. Protein: CASSPRGAPTEAFF.

Here the CDR3 reads CASSPQEGHNQPQHF. The CDR3 bases are TGTGCCAGCTCACCTCAGGAGGGGCACAATCAGCCCCAGCATTTT. The V call is TRBV18, the J call TRBJ1-5; weak D call: TRBD1 (5 bases). The CDR3 contains 15 residues. Trimming shortened V by 3 bases and J by 3 bases, and 12 bases separated the two germline ends. CDR1 and CDR2 from the germline V gene are KGHSH and LQKENI.

The chain combines TRBV6-5 with TRBJ2-1; D is ambiguous. CDR1 and CDR2 (germline): MNHEY, SVGAGI. Between the trimmed V and J ends, which lost 6 bases and 4 bases, there was a span of 13 bases. This CDR3 spans 14 amino acids. CDR3 nucleotide sequence: TGTGCCAGCAGCTCGAGAGATAGTTACAATGAGCAGTTCTTC. It yields the protein CASSSRDSYNEQFF.

The gene calls are TRBV2 and TRBJ2-1; maybe TRBD1 (5 bases). Trimming removed 6 bases from V and 1 base from J, with 7 bases in between. This CDR3 comprises 13 residues. The V gene's germline CDR1 is SNHLY and CDR2 FYNNEI. The CDR3 DNA reads TGTGCCAGCAGATACAGGTCCTACAATGAGCAGTTCTTC. This gives the protein CASRYRSYNEQFF.

The rearrangement uses TRBV10-2 and TRBJ2-3; tentatively, D is TRBD1 or TRBD2 (6 bases each). This CDR3 is 15 amino acids long. Germline loops: CDR1 WSHSY, CDR2 SAAADI. Trimming stripped 9 bases from V and 2 bases from J, with 18 bases between. The CDR3 loop reads CASGGLRDLTDTQYF. The CDR3 nucleotides read TGCGCCAGTGGGGGCTTGCGGGATCTCACAGATACGCAGTATTTT.

V gene TRBV4-1 combines with J gene TRBJ1-2; D is uncertain. The CDR3 is made up of 16 amino acids. Germline V gene lookup returns CDR1 MGHRA and CDR2 YSYEKL. V was clipped by 0 bases and J by 4 bases, with 15 bases between them. For the CDR3, the DNA is TGCGCCAGCAGCCAAGATGGAGCAAAGGGCGCCTATGGCTACACCTTC. Its translation: CASSQDGAKGAYGYTF.

The chain links TRBV13 to TRBJ2-3; D unresolved. The ends were cut back, 1 base at V and 4 bases at J, with 9 bases in the middle. The CDR3 spans 14 residues. Germline CDR1 and CDR2: PRHDT and FYEKMQ (reference sequence). The DNA of the CDR3 is TGTGCCAGCAGCTTAGCCCTTTTCCCAGATACGCAGTATTTT. It codes for CASSLALFPDTQYF.

The chain has TRBV7-9 and TRBJ1-6; D is unclear. V lost 5 bases and J lost 8, with 16 bases in between. This CDR3 comprises 15 residues. Per the germline V gene, CDR1 is SEHNR and CDR2 is FQNEAQ (reference sequence). The CDR3 DNA reads TGTGCCAGCAGCCCCTGGAGGGAGTATTATTCACCCCTCCACTTT. Encoded protein: CASSPWREYYSPLHF.

This clone was recorded a few times. The chain couples TRBV5-5 to TRBJ1-2; unclear D gene. V gave up 1 base and J gave up 5 bases, with 21 bases separating them. The CDR3 contains 17 residues. CDR1 SGHKS and CDR2 YYEKEE come from the germline V gene (reference sequence). The chain's CDR3 is CASSLIGFGEGGYGYTF. The CDR3 DNA follows: TGTGCCAGCAGCTTGATCGGTTTCGGGGAGGGTGGATATGGCTACACCTTC.

V is TRBV7-3 and J is TRBJ2-1; D is perhaps TRBD1 (5 bases). Germline CDR1 reads SGHTA; CDR2 reads FQGTGA. The V and J ends lost 5 bases and 6 bases respectively, with 8 bases between them. The CDR3 sequence is 12 residues long. The CDR3 here is CASSTTGNEQFF. CDR3 in DNA: TGTGCCAGCAGCACAACAGGCAATGAGCAGTTCTTC.

This clone has a single count. The CDR3 reads CASSYKYSNQPQHF. The CDR3, as DNA: TGTGCCAGCAGTTACAAGTATAGCAATCAGCCCCAGCATTTT. This chain uses TRBV6-5 with TRBJ1-5; D is unresolved. CDR1 is MNHEY, CDR2 SVGAGI, per germline. The CDR3 loop spans 14 amino acids. The V end lost 2 bases, the J end lost 0 bases, and 5 bases lay between the germline ends.

This chain links TRBV28 with TRBJ2-2; 10 bases map to TRBD2. CDR1 is MDHEN and CDR2 is SYDVKM in the germline V gene. The CDR3 runs 15 residues. Trimming took 2 bases from V and 5 from J; bases not matched to a gene: 2. CDR3 nucleotide sequence: TGTGCCAGCAGTTTAGCTAGCGGGAGTACCGGGGAGCTGTTTTTT. Translating it yields CASSLASGSTGELFF.

The chain is built from TRBV10-3 and TRBJ1-1; 7 bases line up with TRBD1. V gave up 3 bases and J gave up 1 base; unmatched junction bases: 8. The CDR3 is 16 residues long. Looked up from germline, CDR1 is ENHRY and CDR2 is SYGVKD. The CDR3 bases are TGTGCCATCAGTGATTCCCGGACAGGTCCGAACACTGAAGCTTTCTTT. Encoded protein: CAISDSRTGPNTEAFF.

The chain employs TRBV6-6 and TRBJ1-1; D is ambiguous. This CDR3 has 13 amino acids. CDR1 and CDR2 (germline): MNHNY, SVGAGI (reference sequence). The V and J ends lost 6 bases and 2 bases respectively, with 10 bases between them. The CDR3 bases are TGTGCCAGCAGGACACTTCCCAACACTGAAGCTTTCTTT. Residues: CASRTLPNTEAFF.